The TCR beta chain under discussion was sequenced for a study of T cell repertoires and HLA-DP antigens. Sequencing was performed with immunoSEQ multiplex PCR; in TCRdb, only in-frame clones are kept and a portion is missing. There are 75,000 to 90,000 clones in the sample; around nine tenths occur only once, and 1.7% lies in the top ten. Germline V CDR1 and CDR2: SGHTA, FQGNSA. CDR3 length: 14 residues. The ends were cut back, 1 base at V and 6 bases at J, with 10 bases in the middle. A note on this clone: The antigen remains unidentified.

The sample comprised CD4+ T cells from PBMCs. The chain joins TRBV7-2 to TRBJ2-1, with D unresolved. This TCR derives from a man in his fifties or sixties in good health and CMV-seronegative. Written as DNA, the CDR3 is TGTGCCAGCAGCTTAGACGGACGGGTCAATGAGCAGTTCTTC. This encodes CASSLDGRVNEQFF.